These T cell receptor beta chains were read from a single sample in a study of long-term antiretroviral therapy in people with HIV. Sequencing was performed with immunoSEQ multiplex PCR; in TCRdb, only in-frame clones are kept and a portion is missing. The table has around 30,000 clones, 84% seen once; the top ten hold 6.2%. Sequences were derived from unsorted PBMCs, sampled 0.4 years after starting antiretroviral therapy. These receptors were taken from a man between 18 and 35 years old with HIV. The CDR3 runs from the conserved cysteine through the conserved F or W. D genes are given only for firm matches. Expanded clones are given a class, and other clones once, few, many or no size at all.

j_call: TRBJ1-1; d_call: NA; clone_size: few; v_call: TRBV7-9; cdr3_nt: TGTGCCAGCAGGCCAGGGAACACTGAAGCTTTCTTT; cdr3_aa: CASRPGNTEAFF
j_call: TRBJ2-6; d_call: NA; clone_size: NA; v_call: TRBV6-4; cdr3_nt: TGTGCCAGCAGTGAATCCAACTCTGGGGCCAACGTCCTGACTTTC; cdr3_aa: CASSESNSGANVLTF
j_call: TRBJ1-2; d_call: TRBD1; clone_size: NA; v_call: TRBV27; cdr3_nt: TGTGCCAGCAGCCTTGGACAGGGTGGTGACTATGGCTACACCTTC; cdr3_aa: CASSLGQGGDYGYTF
j_call: TRBJ2-3; d_call: TRBD2; clone_size: NA; v_call: TRBV4-3; cdr3_nt: TGCGCCAGCAGCCAAGGGTGGACTAGCGGGAGGGCTGGAGATACGCAGTATTTT; cdr3_aa: CASSQGWTSGRAGDTQYF
j_call: TRBJ1-1; d_call: TRBD1; clone_size: NA; v_call: TRBV27; cdr3_nt: TGTGCCAGCAGCCTCTCCGGGACAGTTGAAGCTTTCTTT; cdr3_aa: CASSLSGTVEAFF
j_call: TRBJ1-1; d_call: TRBD1; clone_size: NA; v_call: TRBV6-5; cdr3_nt: TGTGCCAGCAGTTACCATACCAGGGGGGCGAACACTGAAGCTTTCTTT; cdr3_aa: CASSYHTRGANTEAFF
j_call: TRBJ2-2; d_call: NA; clone_size: NA; v_call: TRBV27; cdr3_nt: TGTGCCAGCAAGACGGGAACGAACACCGGGGAGCTGTTTTTT; cdr3_aa: CASKTGTNTGELFF
j_call: TRBJ1-2; d_call: TRBD1; clone_size: NA; v_call: TRBV19; cdr3_nt: TGTGCCAGTAGTGACAGGGGCTATGGCTACACCTTC; cdr3_aa: CASSDRGYGYTF
j_call: TRBJ2-3; d_call: NA; clone_size: NA; v_call: TRBV27; cdr3_nt: TGTGCCAGCAACGTCGGGACGGCTAGCACAGATACGCAGTATTTT; cdr3_aa: CASNVGTASTDTQYF
j_call: TRBJ2-7; d_call: TRBD1; clone_size: once; v_call: TRBV5-1; cdr3_nt: TGCGCCAGCAGCTTACGACAGGGGACCTACGAGCAGTACTTC; cdr3_aa: CASSLRQGTYEQYF
j_call: TRBJ1-4; d_call: NA; clone_size: NA; v_call: TRBV6-6; cdr3_nt: TGTGCCAGCAGTTACCTAGGGACCGAAAAACTGTTTTTT; cdr3_aa: CASSYLGTEKLFF
j_call: TRBJ1-1; d_call: NA; clone_size: NA; v_call: TRBV21-1; cdr3_nt: TGTGCCAGCAGCAACAGCAAGAACACTGAAGCTTTCTTT; cdr3_aa: CASSNSKNTEAFF
j_call: TRBJ2-7; d_call: NA; clone_size: once; v_call: TRBV15; cdr3_nt: TGTGCCACCAGCAGAGTTAGTGAAAGTTTTCGTGAGCAGTACTTC; cdr3_aa: CATSRVSESFREQYF
j_call: TRBJ1-2; d_call: NA; clone_size: NA; v_call: TRBV4-1; cdr3_nt: TGCGCCAGCAGCCAAGAAGAGGGGATACCCGGTCAGAATAGCTATGGCTACACCTTC; cdr3_aa: CASSQEEGIPGQNSYGYTF
j_call: TRBJ1-2; d_call: NA; clone_size: NA; v_call: TRBV19; cdr3_nt: TGTGCCAGTAAAGACAGGTCGAACTATGGCTACACCTTC; cdr3_aa: CASKDRSNYGYTF
j_call: TRBJ2-1; d_call: TRBD2; clone_size: NA; v_call: TRBV13; cdr3_nt: TGTGCCAGCAGCTCCCTAGCGGGGGGGTACAATGAGCAGTTCTTC; cdr3_aa: CASSSLAGGYNEQFF
j_call: TRBJ1-1; d_call: NA; clone_size: once; v_call: TRBV19; cdr3_nt: TGTGCCAGTAGTATACGTCCGCGTGTGAACACTGAAGCTTTCTTT; cdr3_aa: CASSIRPRVNTEAFF